Below, 13 T cell receptor beta chains from the same sample are listed, as sequenced in a study of blood T cell repertoires in COVID-19. The repertoire was sequenced with immunoSEQ multiplex PCR; TCRdb's copy has only in-frame clones and lacks some. This table has about 73,000 clones, roughly four fifths appearing once. Sample: peripheral blood. All receptors derive from an older woman with acute or convalescent COVID-19.

This clone was recorded only once. The J gene is TRBJ2-7, the V gene TRBV28; D ambiguous. V was pared by 6 bases and J by 2 bases, with 14 bases between. This CDR3 is 14 amino acids long. Looked up from germline, CDR1 is MDHEN and CDR2 is SYDVKM. CDR3 loop: CASRPPTTTYEQYF. In DNA form, the CDR3 reads TGTGCCAGCAGGCCGCCCACTACAACCTACGAGCAGTACTTC.

V gene TRBV6-5 combines with J gene TRBJ1-2; possibly TRBD1 for D (6 bases). The germline CDR1 and CDR2 sequences are MNHEY and SVGAGI. The CDR3 extends over 13 amino acids. The V end was cut by 7 bases, the J end by 5 bases, with 14 bases between. The CDR3 DNA reads as TGTGCCAGCAATCCCCAGGGGTTGTATGGCTACACCTTC. This gives the protein CASNPQGLYGYTF.

The gene calls are TRBV10-3 and TRBJ1-6; a possible D gene is TRBD1 (6 bases). Germline CDR1 is ENHRY and CDR2 is SYGVKD. Trimming removed 10 bases at V and 7 bases at J, with 17 bases between. The length of the CDR3 is 14 residues. The CDR3 DNA reads TGTGCCACCAGGGGCGCTCAGGGGAATTCACCCCTCCACTTT. Amino acid sequence: CATRGAQGNSPLHF.

The gene calls are TRBV5-5 and TRBJ1-1; D unresolved. CDR3 length: 13 residues. V lost 4 bases to trimming and J lost 1 base, with 8 bases between them. Germline V gene lookup returns CDR1 SGHKS and CDR2 YYEKEE (reference sequence). CDR3 in amino acids: CASSQIRNTEAFF. The CDR3 DNA reads as TGTGCCAGCAGCCAAATCAGGAACACTGAAGCTTTCTTT.

This chain connects TRBV19 to TRBJ1-1; 7 bases map to TRBD1. The length of the CDR3 is 13 residues. Per the germline V gene, CDR1 is LNHDA and CDR2 is SQIVND (reference sequence). The V gene end was trimmed by 6 bases and the J gene end by 10 bases; junction bases not matched to a gene: 11. The CDR3 loop is CASSNFRGERAFF. CDR3 in DNA: TGTGCCAGTAGCAATTTCAGGGGGGAGAGAGCTTTCTTT.

The chain uses TRBV9 and TRBJ2-1, with 9 positions matching TRBD2. This CDR3 is built from 16 residues. Germline values: CDR1 SGDLS, CDR2 YYNGEE. The junction had 1 base not matched to a gene; V was cut back by 0 bases and J by 0 bases. Here the CDR3 DNA reads TGTGCCAGCAGCGTAGGACTAGCGGTCTCCTACAATGAGCAGTTCTTC. Translation gives CASSVGLAVSYNEQFF.

The chain employs TRBV6-5 and TRBJ2-7, with 11 positions matching TRBD2. Per the germline V gene, CDR1 is MNHEY and CDR2 is SVGAGI. The CDR3 is made up of 15 amino acids. The junction had 6 bases not matched to a gene; V was cut back by 5 bases and J by 3 bases. Here the CDR3 reads CASSQGTSGFYEQYF. DNA for the CDR3: TGTGCCAGCAGTCAGGGGACTAGCGGCTTCTACGAGCAGTACTTC.

The chain has TRBV5-4 and TRBJ1-2; D perhaps matches TRBD1 (5 bases). This CDR3 has 14 residues. From germline, CDR1 is SGHNT and CDR2 YYREEE (reference sequence). Trimming removed 5 bases from V and 4 bases from J, with 15 bases in between. The CDR3 bases are TGTGCCAGCAGTCTAACCACAGGAATCTATGGCTACACCTTC. Amino acid sequence: CASSLTTGIYGYTF.

The V and J genes are TRBV7-6 and TRBJ2-5; tentative D call: TRBD2 (6 bases). The CDR3 extends over 21 amino acids. Trimming shortened V by 4 bases and J by 2 bases, and 32 bases separated the two germline ends. CDR1 SGHVS and CDR2 FNYEAQ come from the germline V gene. The CDR3 coding sequence is TGTGCCAGCAGCTACGAATGGGTGGCGGGGTTTGCCTTGGGACGACAAGAGACCCAGTACTTC. Its protein is CASSYEWVAGFALGRQETQYF.

The rearrangement joins TRBV9 to TRBJ1-1; 9 bases fit TRBD1. The germline V gene has CDR1 SGDLS and CDR2 YYNGEE. V lost 2 bases and J lost 8; bases outside the gene matches: 7. This CDR3 has 14 residues. CDR3 region: CASSVTAGTGEAFF. The CDR3 DNA sequence: TGTGCCAGCAGCGTGACCGCCGGGACAGGGGAAGCTTTCTTT.

V and J are TRBV2 and TRBJ2-5; maybe TRBD2 (6 bases). This CDR3 contains 19 residues. V shed 2 bases and J shed 3 bases, with 25 bases lying between them. In germline, CDR1 is SNHLY, CDR2 FYNNEI. CDR3 residues: CASSEWRGVCLLAKETQYF. In DNA form, the CDR3 reads TGTGCCAGCAGTGAATGGAGGGGTGTTTGCCTACTAGCTAAAGAGACCCAGTACTTC.

The rearrangement uses TRBV3-1 (or the pseudogene TRBV3-2) and TRBJ1-1, with D perhaps TRBD1 (6 bases). The V and J ends lost 4 bases and 1 base respectively, with 16 bases between them. The germline V gene encodes CDR1 LGHDT and CDR2 YNNKEL (reference sequence). The length of the CDR3 is 16 residues. CDR3 sequence: CASSPIQGGGNTEAFF. In DNA, the CDR3 is TGTGCCAGCAGCCCAATACAGGGTGGGGGGAACACTGAAGCTTTCTTT.

V gene TRBV12-3 or TRBV12-4 combines with J gene TRBJ2-5, with 7 bases aligning to TRBD2. V lost 5 bases and J lost 13; bases outside the gene matches: 13. The CDR3 is made up of 13 amino acids. CDR3 nucleotide sequence: TGTGCCAGCAGTCTCGGACTAGTGGGGCCGAGGTACTTC. Its translation is CASSLGLVGPRYF.